This entry lists 16 T cell receptor beta chains sequenced from one sample in a study of CD8 T cells in ankylosing spondylitis. One entry per CDR3 protein results from TCRdb running MiXCR on the 5' RACE reads. The repertoire holds about 360,000 distinct CDR3 sequences, with 20% to 25% as singletons. Sequenced sample: blood, either unsorted or a sorted T cell fraction (not recorded which). These receptors were taken from a male donor with ankylosing spondylitis or in good health (not recorded which).

The chain uses TRBV18 and TRBJ2-7; a weak D match, TRBD1 (5 bases). Per germline, CDR1 KGHSH and CDR2 LQKENI. Trimming took off 0 bases at V and 6 bases at J, with 9 bases between the two ends. The CDR3 spans 13 residues. Here the CDR3 reads CASSPPGVGEQYF. CDR3 bases: TGTGCCAGCTCACCACCAGGGGTGGGCGAGCAGTACTTC.

This clonotype was picked up one time. The chain couples TRBV7-9 to TRBJ2-5; TRBD1 agrees at 11 bases. Germline V gene lookup returns CDR1 SEHNR and CDR2 FQNEAQ (reference sequence). J gave up 1 base and V 5 bases, and 6 bases lay outside the gene matches. This CDR3 has 16 amino acids. The CDR3 is CASSVGTGGFQETQYF. As DNA, the CDR3 is TGTGCCAGCAGCGTCGGGACAGGGGGGTTCCAAGAGACCCAGTACTTC.

A few counts support this clonotype. The gene calls are TRBV7-9 and TRBJ2-1, with TRBD1 as a possible D gene (6 bases). Per the germline V gene, CDR1 is SEHNR and CDR2 is FQNEAQ (reference sequence). V lost 5 bases, J lost 7 bases, and 24 bases lay in between. The CDR3 consists of 17 residues. CDR3 DNA: TGTGCCAGCAGCACCATGGGGCTGGACAGATTCTTTAATGAGCAGTTCTTC. Its protein product is CASSTMGLDRFFNEQFF.

This clonotype has just a few counts. The V call is TRBV7-9, the J call TRBJ2-7; 8 positions agree with TRBD1. The germline CDR1 and CDR2 sequences are SEHNR and FQNEAQ (reference sequence). V dropped 5 bases and J dropped 6; count of bases not matched to a gene: 6. The CDR3 runs to 13 residues. The DNA for the CDR3 is TGTGCCAGCAGCCCAAAACAGGGGGGCGAGCAGTACTTC. Translating it yields CASSPKQGGEQYF.

This chain uses TRBV5-1 with TRBJ1-6; D perhaps matches TRBD1 (6 bases). The CDR3 loop spans 17 amino acids. V lost 4 bases to trimming and J lost 0 bases, with 14 bases between them. The germline V gene encodes CDR1 SGHRS and CDR2 YFSETQ. The CDR3 DNA is TGCGCCAGCAGCGTTAAACCGACAGGCTCCTATAATTCACCCCTCCACTTT. It is translated as CASSVKPTGSYNSPLHF.

Written as DNA, the CDR3 is TGTGCCACGGGGGGAACCTACAATGAGCAGTTCTTC. Protein product: CATGGTYNEQFF. The chain is built from TRBV24-1 and TRBJ2-1, with D tentatively TRBD2 (6 bases). The length of the CDR3 is 12 residues. V was clipped by 10 bases and J by 2 bases, with 8 bases between them. In germline, CDR1 is KGHDR, CDR2 SFDVKD.

The chain couples TRBV29-1 to TRBJ2-1; maybe TRBD2 (6 bases). Between the trimmed V and J ends, which lost 5 bases and 7 bases, there was a span of 24 bases. The CDR3 is made up of 16 amino acids. Germline CDR1 is SQVTM and CDR2 is ANQGSEA. This CDR3 is CSVSPYAGRVMNEQFF. DNA for the CDR3: TGCAGCGTTTCCCCCTACGCGGGGAGAGTGATGAATGAGCAGTTCTTC.

This chain connects TRBV7-3 to TRBJ2-1; a possible D gene is TRBD1 (5 bases). Between the trimmed V and J ends, which lost 4 bases and 0 bases, there was a span of 10 bases. The CDR3 has 15 amino acids. CDR1 SGHTA and CDR2 FQGTGA come from the germline V gene. CDR3 sequence (DNA): TGTGCCAGCAGCTATCAGGGAAGCTCCTACAATGAGCAGTTCTTC. Translated, it gives CASSYQGSSYNEQFF.

This clonotype was found a few times. The chain couples TRBV12-3 or TRBV12-4 to TRBJ2-5; TRBD1 might be the D (6 bases). V lost 3 bases to trimming and J lost 5 bases, with 19 bases between them. The CDR3 is 16 residues long. The CDR3 reads CASSFSSRGWEETQYF. In DNA form, the CDR3 reads TGTGCCAGCAGTTTCTCGTCCAGGGGATGGGAGGAGACCCAGTACTTC.

This clonotype has just one count. The J gene is TRBJ1-1, the V gene TRBV27; D not resolved. The germline gives CDR1 MNHEY, CDR2 SMNVEV (reference sequence). Deletions cut 3 bases from V and 1 base from J, with 6 bases between. The length of the CDR3 is 13 residues. CDR3 loop: CASSFVGNTEAFF. CDR3 in DNA: TGTGCCAGCAGTTTTGTCGGGAACACTGAAGCTTTCTTT.

The V and J genes are TRBV7-9 and TRBJ2-2, with a tentative D call TRBD1 (5 bases). CDR3 length equals 15 residues. CDR1 is SEHNR and CDR2 is FQNEAQ in the germline V gene (reference sequence). V was clipped by 4 bases and J by 6 bases, with 15 bases between them. CDR3 in DNA: TGTGCCAGCAGCTCAAGCTGGCAGGGTCCCGGGGAGCTGTTTTTT. This encodes CASSSSWQGPGELFF.

The rearrangement joins TRBV29-1 to TRBJ2-3; 7 bases are shared with TRBD2. With 6 bases clipped from V and 0 bases from J, the junction kept 15 bases outside the gene matches. The CDR3 loop spans 17 amino acids. Germline assignment: CDR1 SQVTM and CDR2 ANQGSEA. This CDR3 is CSVSSPPPAGSTDTQYF. As DNA, the CDR3 is TGCAGCGTCTCCTCCCCCCCCCCAGCGGGGAGCACAGATACGCAGTATTTT.

This chain connects TRBV15 to TRBJ2-7, with 11 bases matching TRBD1. Germline loops: CDR1 LNHNV, CDR2 YYDKDF (reference sequence). Unmatched junction bases numbered 9, after V lost 4 bases and J lost 4 bases. CDR3 length: 16 amino acids. The CDR3 loop is CATSTYPGQGVYEQYF. The CDR3 DNA is TGTGCCACCAGCACCTATCCGGGACAGGGGGTTTACGAGCAGTACTTC.

The gene calls are TRBV4-1 and TRBJ2-7; perhaps D is TRBD1 or TRBD2 (5 bases each). The ends were cut back, 1 base at V and 5 bases at J, with 18 bases in the middle. CDR3 length: 16 residues. CDR1 is MGHRA and CDR2 is YSYEKL in the germline V gene. The DNA of the CDR3 is TGCGCCAGCAGCCAAGTGATTCGAAGGGACCAAGACGAGCAGTACTTC. This gives the protein CASSQVIRRDQDEQYF.

The chain is built from TRBV20-1 and TRBJ2-1; D is unresolved. This CDR3 has 14 amino acids. Trimming took off 5 bases at V and 5 bases at J, with 16 bases between the two ends. The germline V gene has CDR1 DFQATT and CDR2 SNEGSKA (reference sequence). CDR3 residues: CSASKDHWDNEQFF. The CDR3 DNA reads as TGCAGTGCTTCTAAGGATCACTGGGACAATGAGCAGTTCTTC.

In its sample, this clonotype was seen a few times. The V gene is TRBV6-2 or TRBV6-3, the J gene TRBJ1-1; D is ambiguous. V shed 6 bases and J shed 1 base, with 9 bases lying between them. The CDR3 consists of 13 residues. Germline V gives CDR1 MNHEY, CDR2 SVGEGT. In DNA, the CDR3 is TGTGCCAGCAGCCACCCGGAGAACACTGAAGCTTTCTTT. This sequence encodes CASSHPENTEAFF.